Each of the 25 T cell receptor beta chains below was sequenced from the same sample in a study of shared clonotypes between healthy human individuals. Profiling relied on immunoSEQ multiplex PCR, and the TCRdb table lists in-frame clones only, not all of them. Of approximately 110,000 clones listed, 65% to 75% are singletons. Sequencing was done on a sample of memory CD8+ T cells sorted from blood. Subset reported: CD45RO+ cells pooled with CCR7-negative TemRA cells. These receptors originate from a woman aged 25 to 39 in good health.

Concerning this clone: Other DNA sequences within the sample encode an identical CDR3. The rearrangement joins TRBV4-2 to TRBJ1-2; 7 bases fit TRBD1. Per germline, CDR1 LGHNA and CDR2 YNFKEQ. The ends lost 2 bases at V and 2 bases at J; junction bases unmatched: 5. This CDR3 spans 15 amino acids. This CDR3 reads CASSQPGQRNYGYTF. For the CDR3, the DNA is TGTGCCAGCAGCCAACCGGGACAGCGGAACTATGGCTACACCTTC.

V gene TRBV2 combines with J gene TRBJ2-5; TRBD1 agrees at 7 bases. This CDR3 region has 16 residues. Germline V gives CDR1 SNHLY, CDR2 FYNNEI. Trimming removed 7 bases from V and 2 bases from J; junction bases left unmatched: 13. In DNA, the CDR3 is TGTGCCAGCACTAGCCCATTGGGACAGAAACAAGAGACCCAGTACTTC. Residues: CASTSPLGQKQETQYF.

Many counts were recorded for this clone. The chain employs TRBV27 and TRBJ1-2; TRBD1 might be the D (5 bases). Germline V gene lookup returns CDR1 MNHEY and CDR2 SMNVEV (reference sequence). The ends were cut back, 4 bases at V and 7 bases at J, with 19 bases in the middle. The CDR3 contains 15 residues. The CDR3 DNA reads TGTGCCAGCAGTTGGGACGGACCCCTGGGAAGTGGCTACACCTTC. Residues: CASSWDGPLGSGYTF.

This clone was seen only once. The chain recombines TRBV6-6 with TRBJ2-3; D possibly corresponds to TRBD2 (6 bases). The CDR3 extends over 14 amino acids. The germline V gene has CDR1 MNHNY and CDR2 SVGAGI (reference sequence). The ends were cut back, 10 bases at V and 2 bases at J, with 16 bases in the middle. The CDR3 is CATSLVDYTDTQYF. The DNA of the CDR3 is TGTGCCACCTCCCTAGTGGACTACACAGATACGCAGTATTTT.

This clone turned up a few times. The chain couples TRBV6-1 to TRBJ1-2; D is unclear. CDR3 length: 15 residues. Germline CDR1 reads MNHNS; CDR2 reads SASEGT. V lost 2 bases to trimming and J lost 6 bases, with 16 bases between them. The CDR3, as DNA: TGTGCCAGCAGTGAATTAGAGATCTCTCGGGATGGCTACACCTTC. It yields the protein CASSELEISRDGYTF.

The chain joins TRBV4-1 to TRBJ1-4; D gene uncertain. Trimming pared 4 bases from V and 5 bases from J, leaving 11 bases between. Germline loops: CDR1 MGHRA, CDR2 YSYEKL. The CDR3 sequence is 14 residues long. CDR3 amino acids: CASSRGQRNEKLFF. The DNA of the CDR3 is TGCGCCAGCAGCCGTGGGCAGCGAAATGAAAAACTGTTTTTT.

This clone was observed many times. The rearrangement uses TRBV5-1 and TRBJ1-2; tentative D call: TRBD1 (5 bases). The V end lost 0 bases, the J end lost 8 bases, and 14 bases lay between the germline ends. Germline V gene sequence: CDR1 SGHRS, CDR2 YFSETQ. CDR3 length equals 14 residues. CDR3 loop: CASSLDGGVGGYTF. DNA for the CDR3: TGCGCCAGCAGCTTGGATGGGGGAGTGGGCGGCTACACCTTC. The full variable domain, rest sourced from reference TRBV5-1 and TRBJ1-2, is KAGVTQTPRYLIKTRGQQVTLSCSPISGHRSVSWYQQTPGQGLQFLFEYFSETQRNKGNFPGRFSGRQFSNSRSEMNVSTLELGDSALYLCASSLDGGVGGYTFGSGTRLTVV.

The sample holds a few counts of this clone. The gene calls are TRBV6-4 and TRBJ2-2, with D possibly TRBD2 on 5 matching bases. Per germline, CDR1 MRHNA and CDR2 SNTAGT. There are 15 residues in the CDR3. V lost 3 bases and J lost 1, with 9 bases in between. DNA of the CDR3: TGTGCCAGCAGTGAGGGAGACGGGAACACCGGGGAGCTGTTTTTT. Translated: CASSEGDGNTGELFF.

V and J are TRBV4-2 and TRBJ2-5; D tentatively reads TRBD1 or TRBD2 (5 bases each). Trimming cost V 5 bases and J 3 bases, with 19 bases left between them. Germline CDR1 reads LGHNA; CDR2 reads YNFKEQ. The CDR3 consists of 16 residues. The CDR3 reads CASSTLTGTTKETQYF. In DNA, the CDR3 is TGTGCCAGCAGCACTCTTACCGGGACGACGAAAGAGACCCAGTACTTC.

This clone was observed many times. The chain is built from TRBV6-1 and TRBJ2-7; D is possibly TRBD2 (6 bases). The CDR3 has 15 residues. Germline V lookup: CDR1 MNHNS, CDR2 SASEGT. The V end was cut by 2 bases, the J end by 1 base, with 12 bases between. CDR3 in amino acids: CASSERAGSSYEQYF. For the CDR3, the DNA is TGTGCCAGCAGTGAACGCGCCGGGAGTTCCTACGAGCAGTACTTC.

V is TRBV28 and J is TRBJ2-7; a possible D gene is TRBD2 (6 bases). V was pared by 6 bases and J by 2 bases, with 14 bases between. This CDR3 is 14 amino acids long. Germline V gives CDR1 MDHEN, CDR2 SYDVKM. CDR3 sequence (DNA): TGTGCCAGCAGAACCGGGACTGAGGCCTACGAGCAGTACTTC. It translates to CASRTGTEAYEQYF.

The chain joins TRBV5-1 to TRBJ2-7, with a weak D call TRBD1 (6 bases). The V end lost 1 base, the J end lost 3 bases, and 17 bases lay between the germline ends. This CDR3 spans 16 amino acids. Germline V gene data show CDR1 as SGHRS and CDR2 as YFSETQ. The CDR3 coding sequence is TGCGCCAGCAGCTTGTCCACAGGGCCGTTTGGCTACGAGCAGTACTTC. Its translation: CASSLSTGPFGYEQYF.

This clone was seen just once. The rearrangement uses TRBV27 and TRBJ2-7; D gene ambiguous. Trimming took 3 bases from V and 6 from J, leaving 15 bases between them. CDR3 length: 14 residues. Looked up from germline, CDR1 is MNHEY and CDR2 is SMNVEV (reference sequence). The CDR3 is CASSFTHPFVEQYF. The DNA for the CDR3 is TGTGCCAGCAGTTTTACCCACCCCTTTGTCGAGCAGTACTTC.

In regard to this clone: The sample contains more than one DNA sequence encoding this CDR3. The CDR3 sequence: CASSLVQGAYGYTF. DNA for the CDR3: TGTGCCAGCAGCTTAGTACAGGGGGCGTATGGCTACACCTTC. The V gene is TRBV11-2, the J gene TRBJ1-2; 9 bases align to TRBD1. The CDR3 runs 14 residues. Germline CDR1 reads SGHAT; CDR2 reads FQNNGV. With V trimmed by 1 base and J by 5 bases, 2 bases remained unmatched.

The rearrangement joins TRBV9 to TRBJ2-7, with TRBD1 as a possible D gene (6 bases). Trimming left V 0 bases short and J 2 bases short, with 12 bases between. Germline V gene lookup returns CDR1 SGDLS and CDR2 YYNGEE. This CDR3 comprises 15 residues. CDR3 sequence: CASSVASGHTYEQYF. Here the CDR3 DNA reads TGTGCCAGCAGCGTAGCCTCGGGACATACCTACGAGCAGTACTTC.

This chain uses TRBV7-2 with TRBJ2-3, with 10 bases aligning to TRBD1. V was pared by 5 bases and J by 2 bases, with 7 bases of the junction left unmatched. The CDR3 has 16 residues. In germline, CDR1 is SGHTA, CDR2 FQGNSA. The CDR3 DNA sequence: TGTGCCAGCAGCGCGCGGGACAGGGGACTCACAGATACGCAGTATTTT. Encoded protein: CASSARDRGLTDTQYF.

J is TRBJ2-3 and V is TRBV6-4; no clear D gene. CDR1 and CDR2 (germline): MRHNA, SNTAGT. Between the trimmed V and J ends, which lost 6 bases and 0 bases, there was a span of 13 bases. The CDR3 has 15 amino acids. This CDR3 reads CASSLLDGSTDTQYF. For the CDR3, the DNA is TGTGCCAGCAGCCTACTCGACGGGAGCACAGATACGCAGTATTTT.

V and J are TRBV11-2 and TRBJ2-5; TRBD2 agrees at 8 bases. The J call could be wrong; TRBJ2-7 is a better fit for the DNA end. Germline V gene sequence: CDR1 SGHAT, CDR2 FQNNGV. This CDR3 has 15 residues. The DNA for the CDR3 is TGTGCCAGCAGCTTTGCCCCCGGGGGGGCCTACGAGCAGTACTTC. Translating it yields CASSFAPGGAYEQYF.

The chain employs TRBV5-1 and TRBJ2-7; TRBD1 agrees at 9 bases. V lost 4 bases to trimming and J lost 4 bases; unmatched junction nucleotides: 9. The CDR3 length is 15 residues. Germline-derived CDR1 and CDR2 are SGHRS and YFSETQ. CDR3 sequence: CASSLRTGAFYEQYF. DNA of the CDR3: TGCGCCAGCAGCCTGAGGACAGGGGCGTTTTACGAGCAGTACTTC.

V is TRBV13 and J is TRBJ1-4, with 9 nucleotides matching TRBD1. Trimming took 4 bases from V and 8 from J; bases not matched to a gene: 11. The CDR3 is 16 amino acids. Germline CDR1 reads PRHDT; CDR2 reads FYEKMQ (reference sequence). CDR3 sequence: CASSSAGTGKEEKLFF. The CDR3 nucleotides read TGTGCCAGCAGCTCAGCCGGGACAGGGAAGGAGGAAAAACTGTTTTTT.

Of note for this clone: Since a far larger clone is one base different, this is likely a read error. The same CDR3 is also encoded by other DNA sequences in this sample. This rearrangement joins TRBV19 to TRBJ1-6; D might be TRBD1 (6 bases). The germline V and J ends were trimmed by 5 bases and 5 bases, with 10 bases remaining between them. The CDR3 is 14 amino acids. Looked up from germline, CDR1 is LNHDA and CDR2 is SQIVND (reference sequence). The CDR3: CASSSDSHNSPLHF. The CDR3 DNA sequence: TGTGCCAGTAGTTCGGACAGCCATAATTCACCCCTCCACTTT.

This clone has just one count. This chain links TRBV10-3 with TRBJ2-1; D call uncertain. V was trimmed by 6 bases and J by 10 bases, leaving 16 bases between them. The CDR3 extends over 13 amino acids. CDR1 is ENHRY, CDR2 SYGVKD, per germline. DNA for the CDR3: TGTGCCATCAGACACCGGACCGAAAGGGAGCAGTTCTTC. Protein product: CAIRHRTEREQFF.

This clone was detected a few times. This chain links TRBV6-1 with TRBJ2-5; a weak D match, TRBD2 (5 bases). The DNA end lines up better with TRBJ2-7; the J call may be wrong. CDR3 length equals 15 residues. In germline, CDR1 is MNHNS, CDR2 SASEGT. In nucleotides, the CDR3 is TGTGCCAGCAGTGAAGAGGATAGCGCTTCCTACGAGCAGTACTTC. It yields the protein CASSEEDSASYEQYF.

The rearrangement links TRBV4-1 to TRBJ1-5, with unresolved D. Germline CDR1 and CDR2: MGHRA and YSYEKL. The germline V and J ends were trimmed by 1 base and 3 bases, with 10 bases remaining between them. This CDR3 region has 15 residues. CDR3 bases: TGCGCCAGCAGCCAAGCCGGGCCTCTCAATCAGCCCCAGCATTTT. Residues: CASSQAGPLNQPQHF.

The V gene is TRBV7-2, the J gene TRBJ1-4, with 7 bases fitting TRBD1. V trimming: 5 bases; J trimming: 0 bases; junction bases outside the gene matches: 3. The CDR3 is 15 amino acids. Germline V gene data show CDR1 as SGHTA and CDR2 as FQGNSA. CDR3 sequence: CASSGGTATNEKLFF. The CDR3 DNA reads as TGTGCCAGCAGCGGGGGGACAGCAACTAATGAAAAACTGTTTTTT.